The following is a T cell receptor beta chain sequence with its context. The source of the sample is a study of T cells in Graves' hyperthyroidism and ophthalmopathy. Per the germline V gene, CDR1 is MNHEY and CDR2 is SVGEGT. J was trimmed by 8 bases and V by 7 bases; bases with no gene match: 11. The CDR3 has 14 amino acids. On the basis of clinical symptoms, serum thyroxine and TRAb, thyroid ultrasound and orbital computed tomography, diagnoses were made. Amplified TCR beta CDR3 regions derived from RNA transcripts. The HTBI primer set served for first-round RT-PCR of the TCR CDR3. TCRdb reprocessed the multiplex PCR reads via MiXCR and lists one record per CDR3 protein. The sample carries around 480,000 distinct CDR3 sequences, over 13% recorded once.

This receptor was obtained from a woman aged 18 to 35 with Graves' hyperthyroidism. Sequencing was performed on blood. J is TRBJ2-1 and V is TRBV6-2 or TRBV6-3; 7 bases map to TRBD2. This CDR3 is CASTTLPGGHEQFF. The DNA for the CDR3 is TGTGCCAGCACCACCCTCCCGGGAGGCCATGAGCAGTTCTTC.